This T cell receptor beta chain appears in the sequencing data of a study of control samples from healthy donors and cancer patients. V lost 5 bases to trimming and J lost 4 bases; unmatched junction nucleotides: 9. The CDR3 has 16 residues. CDR1 is SEHNR, CDR2 FQNEAQ, per germline (reference sequence). Clones were sequenced by immunoSEQ multiplex PCR, and TCRdb holds only the in-frame ones, with some missing. The sample holds around 170,000 clones; 70% to 90% are singletons and the top ten take around 5.1%. This sequence was found in a woman aged 30 to 39 in good health. This chain links TRBV7-9 with TRBJ1-2, with 11 bases lining up with TRBD1. The sequencing input was blood. CDR3 in amino acids: CASSQGSGTGGYGYTF. CDR3 coding DNA: TGTGCCAGCAGCCAGGGGTCCGGGACAGGGGGCTATGGCTACACCTTC.